Presented here are 5 T cell receptor beta chains from one specimen sequenced in a study of blood T cells in healthy people across ages. A J-beta primer mix and a sample-barcoded 5' primer were used in a second PCR of roughly 6 to 11 cycles. Each CDR3 protein gets one entry after TCRdb re-called the 5' RACE reads with MiXCR. The sample records 600,000 or so distinct CDR3 sequences, under 30% being singletons. Sequenced: blood. All receptors come from a woman of 80 years or more in good health.

Comment on this clonotype: A much larger clone differs by one base, so this may be a read error. The chain has TRBV4-2 and TRBJ2-3; 7 bases match TRBD1. The V gene end was trimmed by 2 bases and the J gene end by 14 bases; junction bases not matched to a gene: 19. The CDR3 is 16 amino acids. Per germline, CDR1 LGHNA and CDR2 YNFKEQ. CDR3 residues: CASSQRTGTDNEKLYF. In DNA form, the CDR3 reads TGTGCCAGCAGCCAAAGAACCGGGACAGACAATGAAAAACTGTATTTT.

Worth noting for this clonotype: This may be a read error, as it is one base from a much larger clone. The chain uses TRBV7-2 and TRBJ1-1; D gene uncertain. Trimming pared 2 bases from V and 4 bases from J, leaving 14 bases between. From germline, CDR1 is SGHTA and CDR2 FQGNSA. CDR3 length: 15 residues. The CDR3 reads CASSLTLSLRTEAFF. The CDR3 DNA reads TGTGCCAGCAGCTTAACCCTGTCACTGCGCACTGAAGCTTTCTTT.

The chain has TRBV5-1 and TRBJ2-1; 11 bases line up with TRBD2. The germline V gene has CDR1 SGHRS and CDR2 YFSETQ. The junction had 5 bases not matched to a gene; V was cut back by 7 bases and J by 5 bases. This CDR3 has 14 amino acids. In nucleotides, the CDR3 is TGCGCCAGCGGGGGACTAGCGGTAGACAATGAGCAGTTCTTC. This gives the protein CASGGLAVDNEQFF.

This clonotype was counted at least ten times. The rearrangement uses TRBV5-1 and TRBJ2-7; TRBD1 matches 7 bases. The CDR3 contains 14 residues. Germline V gene data show CDR1 as SGHRS and CDR2 as YFSETQ. Trimming at V came to 4 bases and at J to 4 bases, leaving 8 bases not matched to a gene. The CDR3 reads CASSLAGGSYEQYF. CDR3 nucleotides: TGCGCCAGCAGCCTGGCAGGGGGATCGTACGAGCAGTACTTC.

With respect to this clonotype: A read error may produce the germline difference seen at one junction end. The V call is TRBV7-2, the J call TRBJ2-3; no clear D. CDR3 length: 16 amino acids. Per the germline V gene, CDR1 is SGHTA and CDR2 is FQGNSA. Here the CDR3 DNA reads TGTGTCGGTAGCACTGGCCTCCTCCGAAGCACAGATGCGCAGTATTTT. It codes for CVGSTGLLRSTDAQYF.